These 13 T cell receptor beta chains were all obtained from the same sample, sequenced in a study of early T cells in non-severe SARS-CoV-2 infection. TCRdb fed the 5' RACE reads into MiXCR, producing one record per CDR3 protein. The top ten hold 7.8% of the sample, which has 20,000 to 25,000 distinct CDR3 sequences, more than 3.5% seen once. The source material was whole blood. The receptors originated from an adult who was a healthcare worker with PCR-confirmed SARS-CoV-2 infection or an uninfected control (not recorded which).

The J gene is TRBJ1-3, the V gene TRBV9, with 8 bases matching TRBD1. Losses at the gene ends were 4 bases for V and 1 base for J; bases not matched to a gene: 7. Germline V CDR1 and CDR2: SGDLS, YYNGEE. This CDR3 is 16 amino acids long. CDR3 DNA: TGTGCCAGCAGCTTCGGACAGGGTCAATCTGGAAACACCATATATTTT. Its protein product is CASSFGQGQSGNTIYF.

This clonotype was recorded at least ten times. Sequence at one end of the junction differs from germline and may be a read error. CDR3 DNA: TGCGCCAGCAGCTTGTTAGGGGTCTCCCACGAGCAGTACTTC. Amino acid sequence: CASSLLGVSHEQYF. J is TRBJ2-7 and V is TRBV5-1; TRBD1 might be the D (5 bases). The CDR3 contains 14 residues. The germline gives CDR1 SGHRS, CDR2 YFSETQ.

This clonotype was seen many times. This chain uses TRBV5-1 with TRBJ2-1; no firm D call. Trimming pared 2 bases from V and 0 bases from J, leaving 9 bases between. The CDR3 totals 15 residues. In germline, CDR1 is SGHRS, CDR2 YFSETQ. The CDR3 sequence is CASSLRVSSYNEQFF. DNA of the CDR3: TGCGCCAGCAGCTTAAGGGTAAGCTCCTACAATGAGCAGTTCTTC.

This clonotype was picked up many times. The rearrangement uses TRBV4-2 and TRBJ2-1; no firm D call. CDR1 and CDR2 from the germline V gene are LGHNA and YNFKEQ. This CDR3 has 16 amino acids. V lost 3 bases, J lost 6 bases, and 18 bases lay in between. In DNA, the CDR3 is TGTGCCAGCAGCCAGTCGATAGGCTATTTGGGCAATGAGCAGTTCTTC. It specifies CASSQSIGYLGNEQFF.

This clonotype was counted ten times or more. The CDR3 here is CASSLGGTSTDTQYF. CDR3 nucleotide sequence: TGTGCCAGCAGTTTAGGAGGGACTAGCACAGATACGCAGTATTTT. The rearrangement joins TRBV12-3 or TRBV12-4 to TRBJ2-3, with D possibly matching TRBD2 (6 bases). The ends were cut back, 1 base at V and 0 bases at J, with 8 bases in the middle. The CDR3 consists of 15 residues.

This clonotype is termed medium-sized (0.01 to 0.1%). The chain recombines TRBV6-6 with TRBJ2-2; 12 nucleotides agree with TRBD2. CDR1 is MNHNY, CDR2 SVGAGI, per germline (reference sequence). The CDR3 totals 18 residues. The trim removed 0 bases at V and 3 bases at J, leaving 5 bases unmatched. Here the CDR3 DNA reads TGTGCCAGCAGTTACTCGTTTCTAGCGGGGGGGTACACCGGGGAGCTGTTTTTT. Its translation: CASSYSFLAGGYTGELFF.

In this sample, this clonotype turned up a few times. The V gene is TRBV28, the J gene TRBJ1-2; D is unresolved. Germline V gene lookup returns CDR1 MDHEN and CDR2 SYDVKM. The germline V and J ends were trimmed by 5 bases and 4 bases, with 2 bases remaining between them. CDR3 length: 10 amino acids. In DNA, the CDR3 is TGTGCCAGCAGTAGCTATGGCTACACCTTC. Protein: CASSSYGYTF.

This sequence joins TRBV27 and TRBJ2-5; D gene uncertain. The CDR3 contains 15 residues. The germline V gene encodes CDR1 MNHEY and CDR2 SMNVEV (reference sequence). V dropped 3 bases and J dropped 0 bases, with 11 bases sitting between them. CDR3 bases: TGTGCCAGCAGTTTTTCATGGGCGGACCAAGAGACCCAGTACTTC. This sequence encodes CASSFSWADQETQYF.

The chain recombines TRBV7-6 with TRBJ2-5; 7 bases fit TRBD1. Germline V lookup: CDR1 SGHVS, CDR2 FNYEAQ. V lost 5 bases, J lost 7 bases, and 10 bases stayed unmatched. CDR3 size: 14 residues. CDR3 in amino acids: CASSGRTGPGTQYF. The CDR3 DNA reads TGTGCCAGCAGCGGAAGGACAGGCCCTGGGACCCAGTACTTC.

The V gene is TRBV5-1, the J gene TRBJ1-1; perhaps TRBD1 as D (5 bases). Trimming cost V 4 bases and J 5 bases, with 12 bases left between them. Per the germline V gene, CDR1 is SGHRS and CDR2 is YFSETQ. CDR3 length: 13 residues. The CDR3 is CASSPPRGTEAFF. In DNA form, the CDR3 reads TGCGCCAGCAGCCCCCCGAGGGGAACTGAAGCTTTCTTT.

This clonotype came up many times. This chain links TRBV29-1 with TRBJ2-1; D gene unclear. Trimming removed 5 bases from V and 0 bases from J, with 17 bases in between. The germline gives CDR1 SQVTM, CDR2 ANQGSEA. CDR3 length: 16 residues. The DNA of the CDR3 is TGCAGCGTTATGGACGGAGACCGTAGCTCCTACAATGAGCAGTTCTTC. It is translated as CSVMDGDRSSYNEQFF.

Ten or more counts support this clonotype. The chain has TRBV12-3 or TRBV12-4 and TRBJ2-3; D perhaps matches TRBD2 (5 bases). This CDR3 region has 14 residues. V was cut by 2 bases and J by 3 bases, with 9 bases left in between. The CDR3 loop reads CASSLPRRTDTQYF. DNA of the CDR3: TGTGCCAGCAGTTTACCCAGGAGGACAGATACGCAGTATTTT.

The rearrangement joins TRBV28 to TRBJ2-1, with D possibly being TRBD1 (6 bases). The CDR3 has 15 amino acids. Germline V gives CDR1 MDHEN, CDR2 SYDVKM. Trimming shortened V by 4 bases and J by 4 bases, and 14 bases separated the two germline ends. CDR3 in DNA: TGTGCCAGCAGTTCAGGGGCAGGGGTGTACAATGAGCAGTTCTTC. Amino acids: CASSSGAGVYNEQFF.